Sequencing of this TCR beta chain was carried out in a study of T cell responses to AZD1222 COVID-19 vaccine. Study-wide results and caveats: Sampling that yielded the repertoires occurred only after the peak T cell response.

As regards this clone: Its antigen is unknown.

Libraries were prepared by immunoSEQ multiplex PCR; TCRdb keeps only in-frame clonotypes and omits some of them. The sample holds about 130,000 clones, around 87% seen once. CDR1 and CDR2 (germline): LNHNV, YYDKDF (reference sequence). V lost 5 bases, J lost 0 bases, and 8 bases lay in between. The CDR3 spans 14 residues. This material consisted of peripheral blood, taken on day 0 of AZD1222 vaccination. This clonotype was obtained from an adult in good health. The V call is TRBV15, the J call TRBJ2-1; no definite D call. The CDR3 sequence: CATSQLISYNEQFF. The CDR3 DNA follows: TGTGCCACCAGCCAACTAATCTCCTACAATGAGCAGTTCTTC.